This T cell receptor beta chain is from a study of T cells after yellow fever vaccination. Looking at the study overall: Where fractions had low cell numbers, libraries were prepared from them with the SMART-Seq v4 Ultra Low Input RNA kit. Findings and limits, study-wide: The secondary response peaked faster, at day 5 versus 15, but was weaker. Clones that expanded after primary vaccination mostly reappeared after the booster (around 96% CD4, 88% CD8).

Details on this clonotype: Its antigen is not known. Mismatch with germline at one junction end may stem from a read error.

Making TCR cDNA involved 5'RACE template switching, which added UMIs and a universal primer site. MiXCR was run by TCRdb on the 5' RACE reads, yielding one entry per CDR3 protein. The table shows 400,000 to 450,000 distinct CDR3 sequences, with roughly 20% occurring only once. This CDR3 region has 14 residues. Germline V gene sequence: CDR1 MNHEY, CDR2 SVGEGT. The rearrangement uses TRBV6-2 or TRBV6-3 and TRBJ1-6; weak D call: TRBD1 (5 bases). This clonotype was obtained from a man in his late teens or twenties who received the YFV17D yellow fever vaccine. This specimen consisted of PBMCs, obtained before the yellow fever booster vaccination. CDR3 residues: CASTDSSYNSPLQF. The DNA of the CDR3 is TGTGCCAGCACCGACAGCTCCTATAATTCACCCCTCCAGTTT.